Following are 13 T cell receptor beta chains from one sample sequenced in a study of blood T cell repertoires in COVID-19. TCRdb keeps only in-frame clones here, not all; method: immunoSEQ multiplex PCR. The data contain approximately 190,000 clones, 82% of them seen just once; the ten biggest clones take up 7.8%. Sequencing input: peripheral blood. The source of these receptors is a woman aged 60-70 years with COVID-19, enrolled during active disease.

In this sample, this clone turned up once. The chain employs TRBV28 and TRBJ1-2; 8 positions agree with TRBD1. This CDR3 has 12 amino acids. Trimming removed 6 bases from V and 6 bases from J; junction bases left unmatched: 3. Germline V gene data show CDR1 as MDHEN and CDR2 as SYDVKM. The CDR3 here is CASRDRAHGYTF. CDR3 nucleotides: TGTGCCAGCAGGGACAGGGCACATGGCTACACCTTC.

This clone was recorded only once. CDR3 sequence (DNA): TGTGCCAGCAGCTTAGGCGGGACAGGGTTAGAGACCCAGTACTTC. As protein: CASSLGGTGLETQYF. V is TRBV7-2 and J is TRBJ2-5; 9 nucleotides align to TRBD1. This CDR3 is 15 amino acids long. CDR1 is SGHTA and CDR2 is FQGNSA in the germline V gene. Germline trimming cut 1 base from V and 4 bases from J; bases unmatched to any gene: 4.

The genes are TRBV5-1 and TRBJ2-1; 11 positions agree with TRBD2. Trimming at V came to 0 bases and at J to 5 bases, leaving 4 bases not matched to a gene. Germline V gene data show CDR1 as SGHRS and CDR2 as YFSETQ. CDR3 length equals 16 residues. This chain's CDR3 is CASSLELAGVDNEQFF. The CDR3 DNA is TGCGCCAGCAGCTTGGAACTAGCGGGAGTCGACAATGAGCAGTTCTTC.

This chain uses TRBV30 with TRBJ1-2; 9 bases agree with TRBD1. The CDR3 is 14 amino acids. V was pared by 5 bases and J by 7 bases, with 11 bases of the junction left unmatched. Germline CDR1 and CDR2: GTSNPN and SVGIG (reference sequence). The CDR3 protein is CAWGGQQGAGGYTF. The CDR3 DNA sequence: TGTGCCTGGGGAGGACAACAGGGGGCGGGTGGCTACACCTTC.

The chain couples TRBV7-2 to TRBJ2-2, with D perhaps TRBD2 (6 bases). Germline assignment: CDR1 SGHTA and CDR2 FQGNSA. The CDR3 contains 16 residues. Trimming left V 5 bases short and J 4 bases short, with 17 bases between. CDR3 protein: CASSTHWEVSTGELFF. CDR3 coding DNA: TGTGCCAGCAGCACCCATTGGGAGGTTAGCACCGGGGAGCTGTTTTTT. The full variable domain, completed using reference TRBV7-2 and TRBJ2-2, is GAGVSQSPSNKVTEKGKDVELRCDPISGHTALYWYRQSLGQGLEFLIYFQGNSAPDKSGLPSDRFSAERTGGSVSTLTIQRTQQEDSAVYLCASSTHWEVSTGELFFGEGSRLTVL.

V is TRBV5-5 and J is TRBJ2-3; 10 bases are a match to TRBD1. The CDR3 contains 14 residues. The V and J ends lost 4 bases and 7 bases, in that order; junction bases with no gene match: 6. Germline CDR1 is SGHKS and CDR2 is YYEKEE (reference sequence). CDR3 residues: CASSGTGAVNTQYF. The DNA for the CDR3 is TGTGCCAGCAGCGGGACAGGGGCGGTGAATACGCAGTATTTT.

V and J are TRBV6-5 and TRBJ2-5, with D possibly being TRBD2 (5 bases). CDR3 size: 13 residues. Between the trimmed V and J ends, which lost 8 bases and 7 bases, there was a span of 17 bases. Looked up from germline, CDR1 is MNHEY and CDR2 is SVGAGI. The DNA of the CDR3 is TGTGCCAGCTGGCCCAACCGCCGGGGGACCCAGTACTTC. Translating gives CASWPNRRGTQYF.

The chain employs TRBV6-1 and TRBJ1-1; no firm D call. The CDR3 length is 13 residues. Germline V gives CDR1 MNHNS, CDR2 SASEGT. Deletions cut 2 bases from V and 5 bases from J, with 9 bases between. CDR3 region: CASSEQVWTEAFF. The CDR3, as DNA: TGTGCCAGCAGTGAACAGGTATGGACTGAAGCTTTCTTT.

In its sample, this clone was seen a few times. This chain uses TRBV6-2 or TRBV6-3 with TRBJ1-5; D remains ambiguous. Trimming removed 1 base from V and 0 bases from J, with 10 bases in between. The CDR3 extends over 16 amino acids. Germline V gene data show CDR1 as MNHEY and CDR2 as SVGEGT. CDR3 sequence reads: CASSYLSSISNQPQHF. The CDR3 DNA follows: TGTGCCAGCAGTTACTTGTCAAGCATTAGCAATCAGCCCCAGCATTTT.

The CDR3 sequence: CASSYVEETYF. The CDR3 DNA reads as TGTGCCAGCAGTTATGTAGAGGAAACGTACTTC. V gene TRBV27 combines with J gene TRBJ2-7, with D hard to call. Looked up from germline, CDR1 is MNHEY and CDR2 is SMNVEV (reference sequence). This CDR3 comprises 11 residues. With 4 bases removed from V and 12 bases from J, the gap between germline ends came to 13 bases.

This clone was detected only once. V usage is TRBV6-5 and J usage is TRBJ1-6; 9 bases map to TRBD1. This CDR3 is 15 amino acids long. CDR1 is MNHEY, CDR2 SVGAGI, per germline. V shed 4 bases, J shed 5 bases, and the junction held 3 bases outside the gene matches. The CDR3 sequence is CASSSGTGNNSPLHF. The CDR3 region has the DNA TGTGCCAGCAGTTCGGGGACAGGGAATAATTCACCCCTCCACTTT.

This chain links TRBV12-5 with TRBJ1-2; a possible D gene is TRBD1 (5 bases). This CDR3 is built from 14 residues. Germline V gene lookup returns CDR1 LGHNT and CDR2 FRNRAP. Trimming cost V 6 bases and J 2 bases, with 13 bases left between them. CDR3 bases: TGTGCTAGTGGACCACCGGGACTCAACTATGGCTACACCTTC. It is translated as CASGPPGLNYGYTF.

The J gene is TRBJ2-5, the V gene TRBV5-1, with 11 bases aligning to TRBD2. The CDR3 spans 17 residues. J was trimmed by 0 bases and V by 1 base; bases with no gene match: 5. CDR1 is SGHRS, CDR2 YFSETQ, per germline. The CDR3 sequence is CASSLLGGLADQETQYF. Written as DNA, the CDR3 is TGCGCCAGCAGCTTGTTGGGGGGACTAGCGGACCAAGAGACCCAGTACTTC.